This passage covers 32 T cell receptor beta chains from one sample sequenced in a study of cytomegalovirus exposure and HLA in healthy donors. PCR primers comprised 60 Vbeta and 13 Jbeta primers. Sequenced by immunoSEQ multiplex PCR; TCRdb stores in-frame clones only, minus some. The sample gives about 110,000 clones, 60% to 75% of which show up once; 7% to 8% is in the top ten. Sequences were obtained from PBMCs. All receptors come from a man aged 25-45 years in good health and CMV-seronegative.

The chain carries TRBV11-2 and TRBJ2-7; 7 positions match TRBD1. The CDR3 spans 14 residues. The V segment lost 1 base and the J segment 6 bases; nucleotides outside the gene matches: 6. CDR1 and CDR2 (germline): SGHAT, FQNNGV. For the CDR3, the DNA is TGTGCCAGCAGCTTAGTCGGGACAGCCAGCGAGCAGTACTTC. This gives the protein CASSLVGTASEQYF. The variable domain in full, with the rest retrieved from reference TRBV11-2 and TRBJ2-7, is EAGVAQSPRYKIIEKRQSVAFWCNPISGHATLYWYQQILGQGPKLLIQFQNNGVVDDSQLPKDRFSAERLKGVDSTLKIQPAKLEDSAVYLCASSLVGTASEQYFGPGTRLTVT.

The CDR3: CAWKLAGNYNEQFF. In nucleotides, the CDR3 is TGTGCCTGGAAACTAGCGGGAAACTACAATGAGCAGTTCTTC. J is TRBJ2-1 and V is TRBV30, with 10 bases aligning to TRBD2. The germline gives CDR1 GTSNPN, CDR2 SVGIG (reference sequence). V dropped 4 bases and J dropped 3; count of bases not matched to a gene: 3. The CDR3 is 14 residues long.

CDR3 coding DNA: TGCGCCAGCAGCCAAGGGCCCTTAAGGAGGGAATTCTCCTACAATGAGCAGTTCTTC. Amino acids: CASSQGPLRREFSYNEQFF. This chain joins TRBV4-1 and TRBJ2-1, with D possibly being TRBD2 (6 bases). The V end was cut by 1 base, the J end by 0 bases, with 19 bases between. Per germline, CDR1 MGHRA and CDR2 YSYEKL. The CDR3 contains 19 residues.

The V and J genes are TRBV5-1 and TRBJ1-1; 10 bases align to TRBD1. Germline CDR1 is SGHRS and CDR2 is YFSETQ. This CDR3 region has 17 residues. The V gene end was trimmed by 0 bases and the J gene end by 7 bases; junction bases not matched to a gene: 12. The CDR3 DNA is TGCGCCAGCAGCTTGGGGGGAGGGACAGGGGTGAGGGATGAAGCTTTCTTT. Translating gives CASSLGGGTGVRDEAFF.

V is TRBV6-1 and J is TRBJ2-7; 7 bases fit TRBD1. The CDR3 spans 14 residues. The V segment lost 6 bases and the J segment 1 base; nucleotides outside the gene matches: 6. CDR1 and CDR2 from the germline V gene are MNHNS and SASEGT. The CDR3 here is CASRETGLSYEQYF. In nucleotides, the CDR3 is TGTGCCAGCAGGGAGACAGGGTTGTCCTACGAGCAGTACTTC.

The rearrangement links TRBV9 to TRBJ2-5, with 8 bases fitting TRBD1. The assigned J gene may be wrong: the sequence end matches TRBJ2-7 better. The CDR3 totals 14 residues. Looked up from germline, CDR1 is SGDLS and CDR2 is YYNGEE. CDR3 residues: CASSPGTGPYEQYF. The CDR3 DNA is TGTGCCAGCAGCCCCGGGACAGGTCCCTACGAGCAGTACTTC.

V is TRBV7-6 and J is TRBJ2-3, with 8 bases matching TRBD1. Germline CDR1 is SGHVS and CDR2 is FNYEAQ. The CDR3 is 16 amino acids. V shed 5 bases and J 3 bases; nucleotides not matched to a gene: 10. Here the CDR3 reads CASSRRQGSRTDTQYF. DNA of the CDR3: TGTGCCAGCAGCCGTCGACAGGGGAGTAGGACAGATACGCAGTATTTT.

This chain links TRBV5-1 with TRBJ1-1; 10 bases align to TRBD1. The CDR3 runs to 15 residues. Germline CDR1 reads SGHRS; CDR2 reads YFSETQ. Trimming at V came to 3 bases and at J to 10 bases, leaving 12 bases not matched to a gene. The CDR3 DNA reads TGCGCCAGCAGCTGGGAGACAGGGGGCGATCTTCCAGCTTTCTTT. Residues: CASSWETGGDLPAFF.

This chain links TRBV7-2 with TRBJ2-1, with D perhaps TRBD1 (5 bases). Germline V gives CDR1 SGHTA, CDR2 FQGNSA. V lost 5 bases, J lost 3 bases, and 14 bases lay in between. The CDR3 sequence is 15 residues long. The CDR3 region has the DNA TGTGCCAGCAGCGGCTCTCGGCAGGGCTACAATGAGCAGTTCTTC. Its protein is CASSGSRQGYNEQFF.

The V call is TRBV28, the J call TRBJ1-2, with a weak D call TRBD1 (5 bases). Trimming cost V 2 bases and J 4 bases, with 11 bases left between them. This CDR3 has 14 residues. Germline V lookup: CDR1 MDHEN, CDR2 SYDVKM. The CDR3 loop reads CASSLRGTGYGYTF. CDR3 coding DNA: TGTGCCAGCAGTTTACGCGGGACGGGCTATGGCTACACCTTC.

The DNA for the CDR3 is TGTGCCAGCAATCTGAACCCAGGACAGCCCTGGGGAGGCTACACCTTC. Translation: CASNLNPGQPWGGYTF. The rearrangement joins TRBV28 to TRBJ1-2, with D tentatively TRBD1 (6 bases). CDR1 MDHEN and CDR2 SYDVKM come from the germline V gene. The CDR3 is made up of 16 amino acids. Trimming shortened V by 7 bases and J by 8 bases, and 26 bases separated the two germline ends.

V and J are TRBV7-7 and TRBJ2-2; no clear D. V gave up 5 bases and J gave up 6 bases, with 10 bases separating them. The CDR3 is 13 residues long. Per the germline V gene, CDR1 is SSHAT and CDR2 is FNYEAQ (reference sequence). The CDR3 DNA reads TGTGCCAGCAGCATCACATCATCCGGGGAGCTGTTTTTT. It translates to CASSITSSGELFF.

The CDR3 sequence is CASNPGYRVDGYTF. For the CDR3, the DNA is TGTGCCAGCAACCCCGGGTACAGGGTGGATGGCTACACCTTC. The chain couples TRBV28 to TRBJ1-2; weak D call: TRBD1 (6 bases). Trimming took 7 bases from V and 6 from J, leaving 18 bases between them. Germline V gene data show CDR1 as MDHEN and CDR2 as SYDVKM. This CDR3 is 14 amino acids long.

The J gene is TRBJ2-1, the V gene TRBV30, with TRBD1 matching over 8 bases. This CDR3 region has 14 residues. In germline, CDR1 is GTSNPN, CDR2 SVGIG (reference sequence). V trimming: 8 bases; J trimming: 7 bases; junction bases outside the gene matches: 13. The CDR3 nucleotides are TGTGCCGGCGGACAGGGTAGCCTCTATAATGAGCAGTTCTTC. Amino acids: CAGGQGSLYNEQFF.

The V and J genes are TRBV5-5 and TRBJ2-1; 9 bases fit TRBD2. J was trimmed by 8 bases and V by 6 bases; bases with no gene match: 9. Germline CDR1 and CDR2: SGHKS and YYEKEE (reference sequence). CDR3 size: 14 residues. DNA for the CDR3: TGTGCCAGCAATCTTGCGGGGGGGGGCCATGAGCAGTTCTTC. Encoded protein: CASNLAGGGHEQFF.

In nucleotides, the CDR3 is TGTGCCAGCAGCCAAGAAACAGCCTCTGGAAACACCATATATTTT. Its translation is CASSQETASGNTIYF. The chain uses TRBV4-2 and TRBJ1-3, with D unclear. This CDR3 has 15 residues. Trimming took off 0 bases at V and 0 bases at J, with 6 bases between the two ends. Germline assignment: CDR1 LGHNA and CDR2 YNFKEQ.

The chain links TRBV15 to TRBJ1-2; the match to TRBD1 covers 7 bases. Germline values: CDR1 LNHNV, CDR2 YYDKDF (reference sequence). This CDR3 contains 13 residues. The V gene end was trimmed by 3 bases and the J gene end by 4 bases; junction bases not matched to a gene: 2. The CDR3 loop is CATSRRTGYGYTF. The CDR3 DNA follows: TGTGCCACCAGCAGGAGGACAGGCTATGGCTACACCTTC.

This sequence joins TRBV6-5 and TRBJ1-5; D call uncertain. CDR1 is MNHEY, CDR2 SVGAGI, per germline. The CDR3 loop spans 14 amino acids. Trimming left V 5 bases short and J 2 bases short, with 10 bases between. DNA for the CDR3: TGTGCCAGCAGTCGCTTTTCGGGCAATCAGCCCCAGCATTTT. This codes for CASSRFSGNQPQHF.

The rearrangement uses TRBV7-9 and TRBJ1-1, with D uncertain. The CDR3 is 12 residues long. In germline, CDR1 is SEHNR, CDR2 FQNEAQ (reference sequence). Trimming removed 1 base from V and 7 bases from J, with 7 bases in between. CDR3 nucleotide sequence: TGTGCCAGCAGCTTAGTTGGACTTGAAGCTTTCTTT. Protein: CASSLVGLEAFF.

The CDR3 sequence is CASSNRVQSYEQYF. DNA of the CDR3: TGTGCCAGCAGTAACAGGGTGCAATCCTACGAGCAGTACTTC. The rearrangement uses TRBV2 and TRBJ2-7; TRBD1 is a possible D gene (6 bases). The V and J ends lost 5 bases and 1 base respectively, with 12 bases between them. CDR3 size: 14 residues. Germline CDR1 reads SNHLY; CDR2 reads FYNNEI.

The chain employs TRBV9 and TRBJ2-3; 11 positions match TRBD2. The germline CDR1 and CDR2 sequences are SGDLS and YYNGEE. The CDR3 has 17 amino acids. V lost 4 bases, J lost 5 bases, and 12 bases stayed unmatched. CDR3 DNA sequence: TGTGCCAGCAGCCCCAGAGGTACTAGCGGGAGTGTAGATACGCAGTATTTT. It encodes CASSPRGTSGSVDTQYF.

The DNA of the CDR3 is TGTGCCAGTAGTGCCAGGACTAGCGGGAGTATTTACGAGCAGTACTTC. As protein: CASSARTSGSIYEQYF. The gene calls are TRBV19 and TRBJ2-7; 13 bases are shared with TRBD2. The CDR3 consists of 16 residues. Trimming removed 5 bases from V and 4 bases from J; junction bases left unmatched: 8. Germline V gives CDR1 LNHDA, CDR2 SQIVND (reference sequence).

The chain joins TRBV18 to TRBJ2-5, with TRBD1 matching 7 bases. The V and J ends lost 8 bases and 3 bases, in that order; junction bases with no gene match: 6. Germline-derived CDR1 and CDR2 are KGHSH and LQKENI. The CDR3 is made up of 13 amino acids. CDR3 loop: CASAPGTEETQYF. CDR3 bases: TGTGCCAGCGCGCCCGGGACAGAAGAGACCCAGTACTTC. The variable domain in full, completed from reference TRBV18 and TRBJ2-5, reads NAGVMQNPRHLVRRRGQEARLRCSPMKGHSHVYWYRQLPEEGLKFMVYLQKENIIDESGMPKERFSAEFPKEGPSILRIQQVVRGDSAAYFCASAPGTEETQYFGPGTRLLVL.

J is TRBJ2-7 and V is TRBV2, with D possibly TRBD2 on 6 matching bases. This CDR3 comprises 15 residues. V lost 10 bases and J 2 bases, leaving 21 bases between the germline ends. The germline CDR1 and CDR2 sequences are SNHLY and FYNNEI. The CDR3 reads CAIKGTSSATYEQYF. The CDR3 bases are TGTGCCATCAAGGGAACTTCTAGCGCTACCTACGAGCAGTACTTC. The full variable domain, rest sourced from reference TRBV2 and TRBJ2-7, is EPEVTQTPSHQVTQMGQEVILRCVPISNHLYFYWYRQILGQKVEFLVSFYNNEISEKSEIFDDQFSVERPDGSNFTLKIRSTKLEDSAMYFCAIKGTSSATYEQYFGPGTRLTVT.

Points on this clone: This same CDR3 is encoded by further DNA sequences in the sample. The chain employs TRBV2 and TRBJ2-3, with no clear D. Looked up from germline, CDR1 is SNHLY and CDR2 is FYNNEI. Trimming stripped 8 bases from V and 6 bases from J, with 9 bases between. The CDR3 is 11 residues long. The CDR3: CASSPQDTQYF. The CDR3 DNA reads TGTGCCAGCTCTCCTCAGGATACGCAGTATTTT.

The chain is built from TRBV5-5 and TRBJ2-1; tentatively, D is TRBD2 (6 bases). V was trimmed by 2 bases and J by 0 bases, leaving 9 bases between them. The CDR3 length is 15 residues. Looked up from germline, CDR1 is SGHKS and CDR2 is YYEKEE (reference sequence). The CDR3 loop reads CASSLDGSSYNEQFF. CDR3 nucleotides: TGTGCCAGCAGCTTAGACGGGAGCTCCTACAATGAGCAGTTCTTC.

This rearrangement joins TRBV7-9 to TRBJ1-5, with TRBD1 matching over 10 bases. The junction had 11 bases not matched to a gene; V was cut back by 5 bases and J by 7 bases. Germline V gene sequence: CDR1 SEHNR, CDR2 FQNEAQ (reference sequence). The CDR3 has 16 amino acids. The CDR3, as DNA: TGTGCCAGCAGCCGGGACAGGGGAGGGGCCAGACAGCCCCAGCATTTT. Its protein is CASSRDRGGARQPQHF.

The gene calls are TRBV5-6 and TRBJ1-1, with a possible D match to TRBD1 (5 bases). V was clipped by 6 bases and J by 2 bases, with 20 bases between them. CDR3 length: 16 amino acids. Germline CDR1 is SGHDT and CDR2 is YYEEEE. The DNA of the CDR3 is TGTGCCAGCACCAGGTGGGGACTCCTTTATAACACTGAAGCTTTCTTT. Encoded protein: CASTRWGLLYNTEAFF.

The chain joins TRBV6-5 to TRBJ2-2; D may be TRBD1 (6 bases). The CDR3 is made up of 14 amino acids. CDR1 and CDR2 (germline): MNHEY, SVGAGI. V was pared by 2 bases and J by 6 bases, with 10 bases between. This CDR3 reads CASSYSPGAGELFF. The CDR3 DNA sequence: TGTGCCAGCAGTTACAGTCCAGGGGCCGGGGAGCTGTTTTTT.

This clone came up a few times. V and J are TRBV6-6 and TRBJ2-3; 7 nucleotides line up with TRBD2. Germline V CDR1 and CDR2: MNHNY, SVGAGI (reference sequence). V was clipped by 0 bases and J by 1 base; unmatched bases: 4. This CDR3 is built from 16 residues. The CDR3 sequence is CASSYSHAGGTDTQYF. The CDR3 DNA reads as TGTGCCAGCAGTTACTCGCATGCGGGGGGCACAGATACGCAGTATTTT.

The chain joins TRBV2 to TRBJ2-1, with D possibly TRBD1 on 5 matching bases. The germline V gene encodes CDR1 SNHLY and CDR2 FYNNEI. This CDR3 has 13 amino acids. V lost 3 bases and J 7 bases, leaving 10 bases between the germline ends. The CDR3 here is CASSEAGWNEQFF. Written as DNA, the CDR3 is TGTGCCAGCAGTGAGGCAGGGTGGAATGAGCAGTTCTTC. The variable domain in full, with the rest retrieved from reference TRBV2 and TRBJ2-1, is EPEVTQTPSHQVTQMGQEVILRCVPISNHLYFYWYRQILGQKVEFLVSFYNNEISEKSEIFDDQFSVERPDGSNFTLKIRSTKLEDSAMYFCASSEAGWNEQFFGPGTRLTVL.

This chain connects TRBV5-1 to TRBJ2-2; maybe TRBD1 (6 bases). The germline V and J ends were trimmed by 6 bases and 5 bases, with 17 bases remaining between them. The length of the CDR3 is 15 residues. Germline CDR1 reads SGHRS; CDR2 reads YFSETQ. The CDR3 is CASTYLTGATGELFF. The CDR3 DNA is TGCGCCAGCACCTATTTGACAGGCGCGACCGGGGAGCTGTTTTTT.